Listed below are T cell receptor beta chains from one sample, sequenced in a study of early T cells in non-severe SARS-CoV-2 infection. TCRdb re-called the 5' RACE reads with MiXCR, one entry per CDR3 protein. The sample includes about 97,000 distinct CDR3 sequences, approximately 9.9% seen only once; the top ten take around 4.3%. The sequencing here drew on whole blood, taken at baseline. These receptors were taken from an adult who was a healthcare worker with PCR-confirmed SARS-CoV-2 infection or an uninfected control (not recorded which). Both conserved end residues are part of each CDR3. D genes are given only for firm matches. The listing skips clone size in some rows; elsewhere it reads once, few, many or a size class.

>TRBJ1-4|many|NA|TRBV7-9
TGTGCCAGCAGCTTGGGGAGGGATGAAAAACTGTTTTTT
CASSLGRDEKLFF
>TRBJ2-7|many|NA|TRBV29-1
TGCAGCGTGCCCGGACAGTCCTACGAGCAGTACTTC
CSVPGQSYEQYF
>TRBJ2-7|few|NA|TRBV7-9
TGTGCCAGCAGCTTAGGAGGGACCCCCTACGAGCAGTACTTC
CASSLGGTPYEQYF
>TRBJ1-5|NA|NA|TRBV27
TGTGCCAGCAGTTTCCCCTCCTGGGGGGGCAATCAGCCCCAGCATTTT
CASSFPSWGGNQPQHF
>TRBJ2-5|few|NA|TRBV6-5
TGTGCCAGCAGTTACTCGATAGCCGGCCCACAGACCCAGTACTTC
CASSYSIAGPQTQYF
>TRBJ1-6|few|NA|TRBV27
TGTGCCAGCAGACAGGGACTTCTAAATTCACCCCTCCACTTT
CASRQGLLNSPLHF
>TRBJ2-3|once|NA|TRBV5-1
TGCGCCAGCAGCTTAGCGCACTCGGATACGCAGTATTTT
CASSLAHSDTQYF
>TRBJ2-7|few|NA|TRBV28
TGTGCCAGCAGTCCAATCCTGACAGGAGATTACGAGCAGTACTTC
CASSPILTGDYEQYF
>TRBJ1-6|few|NA|TRBV20-1
TGCAGTGCTCTACATGGGCTGGGGGCCGGGGATAATTCACCCCTCCACTTT
CSALHGLGAGDNSPLHF
>TRBJ2-1|many|NA|TRBV29-1
TGCAGCGTCTGGGACTTACAGTACTCCTACAATGAGCAGTTCTTC
CSVWDLQYSYNEQFF
>TRBJ1-1|few|NA|TRBV5-6
TGTGCCAGCAGCCCGGGATCAGTGGACACTGAAGCTTTCTTT
CASSPGSVDTEAFF
>TRBJ2-2|NA|TRBD2|TRBV30
TGTGCCTGGAACGGGGGGGCCTTCGGGGAGCTGTTTTTT
CAWNGGAFGELFF
>TRBJ2-1|NA|TRBD2|TRBV7-9
TGTGCCAGCAGCTGGTCTAGCGGGAGCCTCTCCTACAATGAGCAGTTCTTC
CASSWSSGSLSYNEQFF
>TRBJ2-2|few|NA|TRBV20-1
TGCAGTGCGTTGGCCTCCTCGAACACCGGGGAGCTGTTTTTT
CSALASSNTGELFF
>TRBJ2-1|NA|NA|TRBV29-1
TGCAGCGCCCGAGAAGAGGGCAACTACAATGAGCAGTTCTTC
CSAREEGNYNEQFF
>TRBJ1-1|NA|NA|TRBV7-2
TGTGCCAGCAGCTTAAGTTCCGGGGACACTGAAGCTTTCTTT
CASSLSSGDTEAFF